This T cell receptor (beta chain) was sequenced for a study of blood T cell repertoires in COVID-19 (dated by TCRdb to the early 2020s). Study-level background: Collaborator samples came from the United States, Italy and Spain and covered acute and convalescent phases of COVID-19. The material from the prospective study consisted of cDNA or gDNA derived from T cells, B-cell-depleted T cells, or PBMCs. The dataset comprised deeply sampled blood TCRbeta repertoires from subjects exposed to, actively infected with, or recovered from COVID-19. The repertoires were made available in a free public database intended to serve as a resource for research on the immune response to SARS-CoV-2. Samples came from the ongoing ImmuneRACE study (first 160 participants) plus 1,254 subjects from 6 global collaborators. Nearly every sample came with metadata listing a de-identified subject ID, COVID-19 status, age in years and sex. HLA class I and class II types, where available, came from metadata supplied by the sample provider rather than from assay-based typing.

TCRbeta CDR3 regions were amplified from genomic DNA using the immunoSEQ Assay, a bias-controlled multiplex PCR. In the source study's methods: Nucleated cell counts per sample were estimated from amplification of reference gene primers within the assay. To quantify the absolute abundance of each unique TCRbeta CDR3 rearrangement, sequence reads were collapsed and filtered. Productive Simpson clonality was computed per sample as the square root of Simpson's diversity index over productive rearrangements. This is the immuneACCESS table as TCRdb keeps it, with only in-frame sequences that have V and J called. A part of the clones is gone; compared with another copy, unresolved V genes explain less than half, and the rest is unexplained. V, J and clone size are those of that table, while D and trimming were read from the DNA. The sample data list about 140,000 clones, and about three quarters of these were observed just once. The top ten constitute around 3% of the sample.

Participants in the prospective study were enrolled through a virtual design, were aged roughly 18 to 100 years, and lived in 20 to 30 United States geographic areas. In the prospective study, cohorts were assigned on the basis of participant-reported clinical history obtained from a screening survey and a study questionnaire. ImmuneRACE Cohort 3 recovered participants were defined by two consecutive negative NP/OP PCR tests, healthcare professional clearance, or symptom resolution. Each participant in the prospective study had whole blood, serum and a nasopharyngeal or oropharyngeal swab collected by mobile phlebotomists. Additional blood draws and questionnaires over an approximately two-month period could optionally be provided by prospective study participants. Before DNA extraction, blood samples from the prospective study were shipped at room temperature or frozen. Looking up the germline V gene (reference sequence) yields CDR1 MNHEY and CDR2 SMNVEV. The cysteine opens and the phenylalanine closes a CDR3 of 15 amino acids. Just the 45-base CDR3 DNA is kept, in frame starting at base 1. Germline trimming amounts to 7 bases on V and 6 bases on J, with 8 as the count of junction bases outside the gene matches.

This clone was found once. Its antigen remains unidentified. No base-level quality is on record; no much larger clone is a single base apart. What the study reported, not specific to this receptor: The amount of clinical and demographic metadata varied by source and participant and was provided uncurated.

The clonotype originates from a woman aged 45-65 years who had recovered from COVID-19. Sample: PBMCs or T cells enriched from blood (not recorded which). This chain is built from TRBV27 and TRBJ2-1; 11 bases in between match TRBD1. The nucleotide sequence reads as follows: TGTGCCAGCACCGTGGGGACAGGGGGAATCAATGAGCAGTTCTTC. Its translation is CASTVGTGGINEQFF.